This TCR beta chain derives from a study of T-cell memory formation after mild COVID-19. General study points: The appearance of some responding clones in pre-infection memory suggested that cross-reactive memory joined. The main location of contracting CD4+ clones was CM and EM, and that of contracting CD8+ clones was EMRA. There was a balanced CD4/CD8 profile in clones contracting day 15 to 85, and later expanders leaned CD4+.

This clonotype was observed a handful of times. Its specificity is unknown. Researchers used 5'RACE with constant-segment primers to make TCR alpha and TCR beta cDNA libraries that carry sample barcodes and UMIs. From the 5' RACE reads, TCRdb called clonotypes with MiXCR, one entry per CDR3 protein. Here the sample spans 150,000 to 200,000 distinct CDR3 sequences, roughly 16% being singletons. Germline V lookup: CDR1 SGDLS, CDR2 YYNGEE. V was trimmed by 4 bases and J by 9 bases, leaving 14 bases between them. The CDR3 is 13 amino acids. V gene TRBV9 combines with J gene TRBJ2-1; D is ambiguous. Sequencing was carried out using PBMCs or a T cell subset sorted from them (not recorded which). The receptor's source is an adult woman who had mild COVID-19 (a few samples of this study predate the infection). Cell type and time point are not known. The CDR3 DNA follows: TGTGCCAGCAGCCCAGCAGTAGGGTCTGAGCAGTTCTTC. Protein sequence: CASSPAVGSEQFF.